This record looks at one T cell receptor (beta chain) sequence and its context. Its antigen remains unidentified. The germline V and J ends were trimmed by 2 bases and 1 base, with 8 bases remaining between them. This CDR3 spans 14 amino acids. Germline loops: CDR1 SGHAT, CDR2 FQNNGV. The sample comes from a study of OX40 agonist ivuxolimab in advanced cancers. Study background: Enrollees could have had prior anti-PD-1, anti-PD-L1 or anti-CTLA-4 therapy, which 30% to 50% had received. Study results and limitations: Blood T cells, both CD4+ and CD8+, expanded clonally by week 6 at 0.1 to 3.0 mg/kg. No determination was made of the antigen specificity of the expanded peripheral T cells.

Some clones are missing from TCRdb's copy, which holds only in-frame ones; the method was immunoSEQ multiplex PCR. The data contain just under 85,000 clones, approximately 84% of them singletons. The chain carries TRBV11-2 and TRBJ1-1; D is undetermined. This receptor was obtained from an adult with an advanced solid tumor such as melanoma, head and neck, liver or kidney cancer. Sequencing used CD4+ or CD8+ T cells sorted from blood, obtained in a trial of the OX40 agonist ivuxolimab. The CDR3 coding sequence is TGTGCCAGCAGCTTACCTCGACAGAACACTGAAGCTTTCTTT. This translates into CASSLPRQNTEAFF. The full variable domain, its missing parts supplied by reference TRBV11-2 and TRBJ1-1, is EAGVAQSPRYKIIEKRQSVAFWCNPISGHATLYWYQQILGQGPKLLIQFQNNGVVDDSQLPKDRFSAERLKGVDSTLKIQPAKLEDSAVYLCASSLPRQNTEAFFGQGTRLTVV.